The 20 T cell receptor beta chains reported below all come from one sample, sequenced in a study of beta chain features in type 1 diabetes. Findings and limits, study-wide: Type 1 diabetes patients showed a moderate but significant shortening of TCRB CDR3s in all four CD4+ subsets.

Expressed TCRB transcripts were sequenced because the isolated RNA had all been reverse transcribed beforehand. Data came from immunoSEQ multiplex PCR; TCRdb stores just in-frame clones and leaves some out. The data hold 50,000 or so clones, with roughly 41% observed a single time. What these receptors recognize is not known. The specimen was Tregs from blood. The receptor source for this set is a man between 25 and 39 years old with type 1 diabetes.

This clone was seen ten or more times. The V gene is TRBV7-2, the J gene TRBJ2-1; TRBD1 aligns across 7 bases. The J segment lost 4 bases and the V segment lost 5 bases, leaving 11 bases of the junction unmatched. Germline-derived CDR1 and CDR2 are SGHTA and FQGNSA. The CDR3 extends over 16 amino acids. In DNA, the CDR3 is TGTGCCAGCAGCACAACCGGGACAGTCAAATACAATGAGCAGTTCTTC. Its protein is CASSTTGTVKYNEQFF.

In this sample, this clone turned up a few times. V is TRBV6-1 and J is TRBJ1-1; unclear D gene. The ends were cut back, 2 bases at V and 0 bases at J, with 13 bases in the middle. CDR3 size: 16 residues. From germline, CDR1 is MNHNS and CDR2 SASEGT. The CDR3 is CASSERVFGMNTEAFF. In nucleotides, the CDR3 is TGTGCCAGCAGTGAAAGAGTGTTCGGGATGAACACTGAAGCTTTCTTT.

V and J are TRBV19 and TRBJ1-6; 10 bases line up with TRBD1. The CDR3 contains 13 residues. Germline V gene lookup returns CDR1 LNHDA and CDR2 SQIVND (reference sequence). V trimming: 8 bases; J trimming: 9 bases; junction bases outside the gene matches: 4. The CDR3 DNA sequence: TGTGCCAGTTCCGGGACAGGGGCTTCACCCCTCCACTTT. Its translation: CASSGTGASPLHF.

This chain connects TRBV6-6 to TRBJ1-3; D not certain. Germline assignment: CDR1 MNHNY and CDR2 SVGAGI (reference sequence). The CDR3 runs to 13 residues. Trimming removed 5 bases at V and 0 bases at J, with 5 bases between. CDR3 sequence (DNA): TGTGCCAGCAGTCAAAACTCTGGAAACACCATATATTTT. Amino acid sequence: CASSQNSGNTIYF.

This chain connects TRBV29-1 to TRBJ2-1, with D tentatively TRBD2 (6 bases). This CDR3 has 13 residues. Germline CDR1 SQVTM, CDR2 ANQGSEA. V lost 1 base to trimming and J lost 4 bases, with 8 bases between them. Here the CDR3 reads CSVEGGVYNEQFF. The CDR3, as DNA: TGCAGCGTTGAAGGCGGGGTGTACAATGAGCAGTTCTTC.

The chain uses TRBV28 and TRBJ1-2, with D unclear. Germline V lookup: CDR1 MDHEN, CDR2 SYDVKM. This CDR3 region has 13 residues. The ends were cut back, 6 bases at V and 3 bases at J, with 11 bases in the middle. For the CDR3, the DNA is TGTGCCAGCAGACCCACGGAGGACTATGGCTACACCTTC. Encoded protein: CASRPTEDYGYTF.

This clone was counted between two and nine times. The chain uses TRBV11-2 and TRBJ2-5; a weak D match, TRBD1 (5 bases). The CDR3 is 14 residues long. Germline V gives CDR1 SGHAT, CDR2 FQNNGV. The germline V and J ends were trimmed by 1 base and 1 base, with 7 bases remaining between them. The CDR3 here is CASSLGGGQETQYF. The CDR3 bases are TGTGCCAGCAGCTTAGGGGGCGGCCAAGAGACCCAGTACTTC.

This rearrangement joins TRBV4-3 to TRBJ2-2; D is undetermined. This CDR3 has 14 residues. Germline values: CDR1 LGHNA, CDR2 YSLEER. The V end was cut by 0 bases, the J end by 6 bases, with 8 bases between. The CDR3 DNA sequence: TGCGCCAGCAGCCAAGATCCCGTTTCCGGGGAGCTGTTTTTT. This encodes CASSQDPVSGELFF.

The chain recombines TRBV30 with TRBJ2-7; 9 nucleotides line up with TRBD1. The germline V gene has CDR1 GTSNPN and CDR2 SVGIG (reference sequence). The CDR3 spans 13 residues. The junction had 5 bases not matched to a gene; V was cut back by 1 base and J by 7 bases. CDR3 DNA sequence: TGTGCCTGGAGTGGGACAGGGGTGTGGGAGCAGTACTTC. Encoded protein: CAWSGTGVWEQYF. The entire variable domain, with the rest obtained from reference TRBV30 and TRBJ2-7, is as follows: SQTIHQWPATLVQPVGSPLSLECTVEGTSNPNLYWYRQAAGRGLQLLFYSVGIGQISSEVPQNLSASRPQDRQFILSSKKLLLSDSGFYLCAWSGTGVWEQYFGPGTRLTVT.

The V gene is TRBV11-2, the J gene TRBJ1-4, with 7 bases aligning to TRBD1. The V and J ends lost 5 bases and 5 bases, in that order; junction bases with no gene match: 2. The CDR3 sequence is 13 residues long. Germline lookup yields CDR1 SGHAT and CDR2 FQNNGV. The CDR3 DNA reads as TGTGCCAGCAGCGGGACAGAGAATGAAAAACTGTTTTTT. Translating gives CASSGTENEKLFF.

This clone came up a few times. The V and J genes are TRBV5-1 and TRBJ2-7; D perhaps matches TRBD1 (6 bases). With 5 bases removed from V and 1 base from J, the gap between germline ends came to 16 bases. The CDR3 has 15 residues. Germline V lookup: CDR1 SGHRS, CDR2 YFSETQ. The DNA for the CDR3 is TGCGCCAGCAGGTACAGTGGGGGCCCGTCCTACGAGCAGTACTTC. Its translation: CASRYSGGPSYEQYF.

This clone was seen a handful of times. The chain joins TRBV7-8 to TRBJ2-2; the D gene is possibly TRBD1 (6 bases). Germline CDR1 and CDR2: SGHVS and FQNEAQ. The length of the CDR3 is 15 residues. Trimming shortened V by 5 bases and J by 0 bases, and 10 bases separated the two germline ends. The CDR3, as DNA: TGTGCCAGCAGCCTTGGGACAACGAACACCGGGGAGCTGTTTTTT. It yields the protein CASSLGTTNTGELFF.

The chain uses TRBV6-6 and TRBJ1-1; TRBD1 matches at 8 bases. The CDR3 runs to 14 residues. Germline V lookup: CDR1 MNHNY, CDR2 SVGAGI (reference sequence). Trimming cost V 7 bases and J 4 bases; bases outside gene matches: 8. In DNA form, the CDR3 reads TGTGCCAGCACTAGACAGGGGTTCGGCACTGAAGCTTTCTTT. Translated, it gives CASTRQGFGTEAFF.

The V gene is TRBV4-2, the J gene TRBJ1-4; perhaps TRBD1 as D (6 bases). The CDR3 runs to 16 residues. Per germline, CDR1 LGHNA and CDR2 YNFKEQ. V lost 4 bases and J lost 0, with 12 bases in between. CDR3 in amino acids: CASSPIEGATNEKLFF. In DNA, the CDR3 is TGTGCCAGCAGCCCGATTGAGGGGGCAACTAATGAAAAACTGTTTTTT.

There are a few counts of this clone. This sequence joins TRBV7-3 and TRBJ1-2, with D possibly matching TRBD1 (5 bases). The CDR3 consists of 12 residues. CDR1 and CDR2 (germline): SGHTA, FQGTGA. V was trimmed by 5 bases and J by 8 bases, leaving 12 bases between them. CDR3 DNA sequence: TGTGCCAGCAGCACCGGGGGTGGGGGCTACACCTTC. Translating it yields CASSTGGGGYTF.

A few counts support this clone. The rearrangement joins TRBV5-6 to TRBJ2-5; 11 bases are a match to TRBD2. J lost 5 bases, V lost 5 bases, and 8 bases had no gene match. Germline assignment: CDR1 SGHDT and CDR2 YYEEEE. CDR3 length: 15 amino acids. The CDR3 DNA sequence: TGTGCCAGCAGGAGACTAGCGGGACGGGAGGAGACCCAGTACTTC. It translates to CASRRLAGREETQYF.

This clone was picked up a small number of times. In the same sample, other DNA sequences code for this CDR3. The rearrangement uses TRBV7-2 and TRBJ2-7, with D perhaps matching TRBD2 (5 bases). Germline V gene lookup returns CDR1 SGHTA and CDR2 FQGNSA. Trimming removed 2 bases from V and 3 bases from J, with 8 bases in between. The CDR3 is made up of 13 amino acids. The chain's CDR3 is CASSLSGSYEQYF. The CDR3, as DNA: TGTGCCAGCAGCTTAAGCGGAAGCTACGAGCAGTACTTC.

This clone was seen only a few times. This chain joins TRBV7-2 and TRBJ2-1; 9 bases are shared with TRBD2. Germline V gene sequence: CDR1 SGHTA, CDR2 FQGNSA. The CDR3 spans 16 residues. Unmatched junction bases numbered 7, after V lost 2 bases and J lost 5 bases. CDR3 coding DNA: TGTGCCAGCAGCTTATACGGCGGGAGGGGGGACAATGAGCAGTTCTTC. This translates into CASSLYGGRGDNEQFF. Looking up the rest from reference TRBV7-2 and TRBJ2-1 gives the full variable domain: GAGVSQSPSNKVTEKGKDVELRCDPISGHTALYWYRQSLGQGLEFLIYFQGNSAPDKSGLPSDRFSAERTGGSVSTLTIQRTQQEDSAVYLCASSLYGGRGDNEQFFGPGTRLTVL.

This clone has just a few counts. The rearrangement joins TRBV28 to TRBJ2-6; tentatively, D is TRBD1 (5 bases). CDR1 and CDR2 (germline): MDHEN, SYDVKM. This CDR3 region has 15 residues. V lost 5 bases to trimming and J lost 0 bases, with 8 bases between them. The CDR3 nucleotides read TGTGCCAGCAGTGCTCAGGGCTCTGGGGCCAACGTCCTGACTTTC. It is translated as CASSAQGSGANVLTF.

This clone was found a few times. This could be a read error, since a much larger clone is one nucleotide away. The V gene is TRBV7-9, the J gene TRBJ1-1; maybe TRBD1 (5 bases). Germline assignment: CDR1 SEHNR and CDR2 FQNEAQ (reference sequence). The CDR3 extends over 13 amino acids. V was shortened by 2 bases and J by 1 base, with 5 bases between the two germline ends. CDR3 region: CASSLQGNTEAFF. CDR3 DNA sequence: TGTGCCAGCAGCTTACAGGGGAACACTGAAGCTTTCTTT.